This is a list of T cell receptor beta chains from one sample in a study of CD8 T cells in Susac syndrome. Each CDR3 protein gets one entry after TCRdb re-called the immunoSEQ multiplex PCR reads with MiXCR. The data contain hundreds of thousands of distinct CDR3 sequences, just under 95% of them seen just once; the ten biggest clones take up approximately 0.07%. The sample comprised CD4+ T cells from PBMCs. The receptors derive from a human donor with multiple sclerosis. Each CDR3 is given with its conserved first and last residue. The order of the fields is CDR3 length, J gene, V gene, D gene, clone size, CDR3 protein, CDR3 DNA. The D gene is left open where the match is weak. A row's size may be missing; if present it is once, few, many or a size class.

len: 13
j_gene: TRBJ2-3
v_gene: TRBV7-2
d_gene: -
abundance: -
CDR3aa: CASNRQSADTQYF
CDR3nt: TGTGCCAGCAATAGACAGTCCGCAGATACGCAGTATTTT

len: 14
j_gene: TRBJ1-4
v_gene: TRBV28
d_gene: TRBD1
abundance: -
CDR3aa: CASSSGQIPEKLFF
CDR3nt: TGTGCCAGCAGTTCGGGACAGATACCTGAAAAACTGTTTTTT

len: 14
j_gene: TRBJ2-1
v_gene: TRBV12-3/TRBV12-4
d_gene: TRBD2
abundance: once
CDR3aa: CASSHLAGAGEQFF
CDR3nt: TGTGCCAGCAGTCACCTAGCGGGAGCTGGTGAGCAGTTCTTC

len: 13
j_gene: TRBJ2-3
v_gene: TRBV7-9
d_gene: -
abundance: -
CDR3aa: CASRKVVTDTQYF
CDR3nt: TGTGCCAGCAGAAAGGTAGTCACAGATACGCAGTATTTT

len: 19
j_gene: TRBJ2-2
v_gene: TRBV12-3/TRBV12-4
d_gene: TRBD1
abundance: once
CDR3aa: CASSLRTSGTGVNTGELFF
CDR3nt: TGTGCCAGCAGTTTAAGGACTTCCGGGACAGGGGTGAACACCGGGGAGCTGTTTTTT

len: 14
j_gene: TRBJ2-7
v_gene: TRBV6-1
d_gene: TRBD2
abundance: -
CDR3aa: CASSELAGPYEQYF
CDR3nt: TGTGCCAGCAGTGAATTAGCGGGCCCCTACGAGCAGTACTTC

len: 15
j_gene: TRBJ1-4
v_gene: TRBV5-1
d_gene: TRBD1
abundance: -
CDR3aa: CASSLEGQGGEKLFF
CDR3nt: TGCGCCAGCAGCTTGGAGGGTCAGGGGGGTGAAAAACTGTTTTTT

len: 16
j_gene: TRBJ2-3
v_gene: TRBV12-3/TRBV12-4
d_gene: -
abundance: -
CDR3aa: CASVAGFAPGADTQYF
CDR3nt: TGTGCCAGCGTTGCGGGATTTGCCCCGGGAGCGGATACGCAGTATTTT

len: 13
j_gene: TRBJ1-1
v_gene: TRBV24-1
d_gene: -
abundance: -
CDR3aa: CATSDFRNTEAFF
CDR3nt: TGTGCCACCAGTGATTTTAGGAACACTGAAGCTTTCTTT

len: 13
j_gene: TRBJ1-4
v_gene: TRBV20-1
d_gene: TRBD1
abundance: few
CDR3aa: CSARGQGGEKLFF
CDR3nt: TGCAGTGCTAGGGGACAGGGGGGTGAAAAACTGTTTTTT

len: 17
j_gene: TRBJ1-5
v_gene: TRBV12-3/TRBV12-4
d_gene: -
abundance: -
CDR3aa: CASSPVWRPGGNQPQHF
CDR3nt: TGTGCCAGCAGCCCGGTGTGGAGACCGGGAGGCAATCAGCCCCAGCATTTT

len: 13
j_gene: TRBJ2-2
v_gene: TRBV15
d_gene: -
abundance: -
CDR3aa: CATSIALAGELFF
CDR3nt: TGTGCCACCAGCATAGCGTTGGCCGGGGAGCTGTTTTTT

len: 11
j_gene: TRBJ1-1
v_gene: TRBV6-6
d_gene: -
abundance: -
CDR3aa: CATEVNTEAFF
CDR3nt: TGTGCCACTGAGGTGAACACTGAAGCTTTCTTT

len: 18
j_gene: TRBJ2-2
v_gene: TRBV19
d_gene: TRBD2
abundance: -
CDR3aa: CASSRRLAGGLNTGELFF
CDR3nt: TGTGCCAGTAGTAGAAGACTAGCGGGGGGCCTCAACACCGGGGAGCTGTTTTTT

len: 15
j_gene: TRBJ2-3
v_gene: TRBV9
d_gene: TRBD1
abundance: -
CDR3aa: CASGTGDRGTDTQYF
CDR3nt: TGTGCCAGCGGGACTGGGGACAGGGGAACAGATACGCAGTATTTT

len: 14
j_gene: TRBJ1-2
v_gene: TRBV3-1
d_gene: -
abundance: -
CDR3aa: CASSQDLWAYGYTF
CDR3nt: TGTGCCAGCAGCCAAGATTTGTGGGCTTATGGCTACACCTTC

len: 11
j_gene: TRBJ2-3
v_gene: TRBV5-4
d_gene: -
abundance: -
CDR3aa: CASSRQATQYF
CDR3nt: TGTGCCAGCAGCCGCCAAGCGACTCAGTATTTT

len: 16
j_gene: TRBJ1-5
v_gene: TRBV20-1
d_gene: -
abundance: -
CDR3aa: CSARDYRDGSNQPQHF
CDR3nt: TGCAGTGCTAGAGACTACCGGGACGGTAGCAATCAGCCCCAGCATTTT

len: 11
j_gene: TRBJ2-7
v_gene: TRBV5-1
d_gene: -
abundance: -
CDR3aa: CARTEAYEQYF
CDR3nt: TGCGCCAGGACCGAGGCCTACGAGCAGTACTTC

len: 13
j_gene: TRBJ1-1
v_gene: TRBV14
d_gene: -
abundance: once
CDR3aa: CASKRDRNTEAFF
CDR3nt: TGTGCCAGCAAACGGGACCGGAACACTGAAGCTTTCTTT

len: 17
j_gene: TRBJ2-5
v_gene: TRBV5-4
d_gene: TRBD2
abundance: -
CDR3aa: CASSDRAFGLAEETQYF
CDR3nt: TGTGCCAGCAGCGACCGAGCGTTCGGACTAGCGGAAGAGACCCAGTACTTC

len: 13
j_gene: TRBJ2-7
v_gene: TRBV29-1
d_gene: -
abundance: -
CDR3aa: CSVELEGIYEQYF
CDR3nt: TGCAGCGTTGAATTGGAGGGAATCTACGAGCAGTACTTC

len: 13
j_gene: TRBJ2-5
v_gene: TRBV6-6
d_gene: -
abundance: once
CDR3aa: CASSFTGQETQYF
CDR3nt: TGTGCCAGCAGTTTTACAGGGCAAGAGACCCAGTACTTC

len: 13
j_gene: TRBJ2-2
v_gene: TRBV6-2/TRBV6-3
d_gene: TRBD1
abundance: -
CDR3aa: CAIRQGSTGELFF
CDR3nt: TGTGCCATAAGACAGGGAAGCACCGGGGAGCTGTTTTTT

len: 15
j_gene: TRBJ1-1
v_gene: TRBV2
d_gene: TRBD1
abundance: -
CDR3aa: CASSEQGALNTEAFF
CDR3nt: TGTGCCAGCAGTGAGCAGGGGGCCCTGAACACTGAAGCTTTCTTT

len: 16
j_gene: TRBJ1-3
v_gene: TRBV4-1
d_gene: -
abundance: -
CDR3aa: CASSHTSGSSGNTIYF
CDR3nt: TGCGCCAGCAGCCACACCTCAGGGAGCTCTGGAAACACCATATATTTT

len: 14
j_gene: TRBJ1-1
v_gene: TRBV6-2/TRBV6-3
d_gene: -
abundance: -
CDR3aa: CASSFRTVNTEAFF
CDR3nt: TGTGCCAGCAGTTTCCGAACCGTTAACACTGAAGCTTTCTTT

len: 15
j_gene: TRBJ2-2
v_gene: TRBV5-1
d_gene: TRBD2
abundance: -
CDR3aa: CASSSLAGGTGELFF
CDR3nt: TGCGCCAGCAGCTCCCTAGCGGGAGGCACCGGGGAGCTGTTTTTT

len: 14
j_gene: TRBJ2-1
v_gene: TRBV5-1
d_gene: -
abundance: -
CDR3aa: CASKGTQARNEQFF
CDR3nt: TGCGCCAGCAAAGGGACCCAGGCAAGGAATGAGCAGTTCTTC

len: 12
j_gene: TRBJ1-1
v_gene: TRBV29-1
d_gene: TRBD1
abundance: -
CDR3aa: CSVSDRVSQAFF
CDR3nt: TGCAGCGTCAGCGACAGGGTTTCACAAGCTTTCTTT

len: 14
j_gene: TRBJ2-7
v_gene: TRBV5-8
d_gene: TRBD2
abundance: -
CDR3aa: CASSLGTSGEKQYF
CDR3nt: TGTGCCAGCAGCCTCGGGACTAGCGGGGAGAAGCAGTACTTC

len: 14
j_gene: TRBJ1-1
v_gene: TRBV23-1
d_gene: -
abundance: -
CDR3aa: CASSQSRGNTEAFF
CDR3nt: TGCGCCAGCAGTCAATCCCGGGGAAACACTGAAGCTTTCTTT

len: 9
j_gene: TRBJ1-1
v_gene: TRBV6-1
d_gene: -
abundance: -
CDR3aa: CASKGSAFF
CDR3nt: TGTGCCAGCAAGGGGTCAGCTTTCTTT

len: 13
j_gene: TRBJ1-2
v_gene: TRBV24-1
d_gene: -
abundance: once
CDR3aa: CATSDPGLIGYTF
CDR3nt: TGTGCCACCAGTGACCCTGGGTTGATTGGCTACACCTTC

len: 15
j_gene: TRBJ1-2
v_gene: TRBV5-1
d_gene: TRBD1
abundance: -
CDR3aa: CASSPWDRAENGYTF
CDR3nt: TGCGCCAGCAGCCCCTGGGACAGGGCTGAAAATGGCTACACCTTC

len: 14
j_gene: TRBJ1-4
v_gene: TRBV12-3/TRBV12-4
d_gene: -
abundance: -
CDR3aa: CASSPHRRHEKLFF
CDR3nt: TGTGCCAGCAGTCCACACCGAAGACACGAAAAACTGTTTTTT

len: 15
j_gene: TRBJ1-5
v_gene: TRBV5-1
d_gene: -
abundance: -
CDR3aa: CASSLDRQPNQPQHF
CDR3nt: TGCGCCAGCAGCTTAGACCGACAGCCAAATCAGCCCCAGCATTTT

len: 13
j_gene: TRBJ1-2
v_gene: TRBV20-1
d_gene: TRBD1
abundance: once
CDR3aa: CSAPGQAHYGYTF
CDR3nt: TGCAGTGCTCCCGGACAGGCCCACTATGGCTACACCTTC

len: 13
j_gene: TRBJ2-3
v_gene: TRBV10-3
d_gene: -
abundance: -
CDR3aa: CAISESTADTQYF
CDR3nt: TGTGCCATCAGTGAGTCGACCGCAGATACGCAGTATTTT

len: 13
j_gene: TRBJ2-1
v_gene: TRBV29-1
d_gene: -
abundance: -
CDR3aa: CSVSSPQSGEQFF
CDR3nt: TGCAGCGTTTCTAGCCCCCAATCGGGCGAGCAGTTCTTC

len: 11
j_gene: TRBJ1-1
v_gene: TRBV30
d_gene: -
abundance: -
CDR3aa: CAWSETIGAFF
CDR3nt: TGTGCCTGGAGTGAAACCATTGGAGCTTTCTTT

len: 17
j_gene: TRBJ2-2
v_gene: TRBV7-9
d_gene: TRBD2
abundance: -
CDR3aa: CASSRTSGRADTGELFF
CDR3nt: TGTGCCAGCAGCAGGACTAGCGGGAGGGCCGACACCGGGGAGCTGTTTTTT

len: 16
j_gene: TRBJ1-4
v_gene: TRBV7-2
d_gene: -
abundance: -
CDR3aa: CASSLVGGPTNEKLFF
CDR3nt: TGTGCCAGCAGCTTAGTCGGCGGACCAACTAATGAAAAACTGTTTTTT

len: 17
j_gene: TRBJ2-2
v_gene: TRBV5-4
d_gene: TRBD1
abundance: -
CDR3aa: CASSLERGQENTGELFF
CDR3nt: TGTGCCAGCAGCCTGGAACGGGGACAGGAAAACACCGGGGAGCTGTTTTTT

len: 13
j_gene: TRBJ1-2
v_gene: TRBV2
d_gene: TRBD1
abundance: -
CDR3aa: CAGRDRGPGGYTF
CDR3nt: TGTGCCGGCCGGGACAGGGGGCCCGGGGGCTACACCTTC

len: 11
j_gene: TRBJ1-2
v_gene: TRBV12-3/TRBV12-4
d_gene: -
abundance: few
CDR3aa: CASSRGYGYTF
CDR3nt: TGTGCCAGCAGCCGCGGATATGGCTACACCTTC

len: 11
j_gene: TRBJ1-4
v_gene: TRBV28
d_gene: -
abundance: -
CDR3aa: CASENNEKLFF
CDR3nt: TGTGCCAGCGAAAATAATGAAAAACTGTTTTTT

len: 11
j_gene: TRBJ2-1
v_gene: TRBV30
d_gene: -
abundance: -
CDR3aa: CAWSGSNEQFF
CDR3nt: TGTGCCTGGAGTGGATCGAATGAGCAGTTCTTC

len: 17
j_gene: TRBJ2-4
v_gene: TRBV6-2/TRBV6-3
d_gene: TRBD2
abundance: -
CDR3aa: CASSYSGLAGTKNIQYF
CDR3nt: TGTGCCAGCAGTTACTCAGGACTAGCGGGGACCAAAAACATTCAGTACTTC

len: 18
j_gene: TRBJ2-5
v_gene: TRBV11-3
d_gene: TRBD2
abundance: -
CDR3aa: CASSPRGTSGRRSETQYF
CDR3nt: TGTGCCAGCAGCCCACGGGGGACTAGCGGGAGAAGGTCAGAGACCCAGTACTTC

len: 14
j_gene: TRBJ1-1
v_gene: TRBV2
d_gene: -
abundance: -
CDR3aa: CASSRGQMNTEAFF
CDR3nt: TGTGCCAGCAGTCGGGGACAAATGAACACTGAAGCTTTCTTT

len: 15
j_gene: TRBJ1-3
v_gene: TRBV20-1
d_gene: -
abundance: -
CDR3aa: CSARDPAGIGNTIYF
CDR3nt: TGCAGTGCTAGAGATCCAGCGGGGATCGGAAACACCATATATTTT

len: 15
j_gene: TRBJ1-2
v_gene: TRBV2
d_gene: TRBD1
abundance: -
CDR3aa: CASRDRAIINYGYTF
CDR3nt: TGTGCCAGCAGGGACAGGGCGATTATTAACTATGGCTACACCTTC

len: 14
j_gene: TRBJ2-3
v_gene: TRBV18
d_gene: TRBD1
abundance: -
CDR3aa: CASSPGTGADTQYF
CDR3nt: TGTGCCAGCTCACCAGGGACAGGGGCAGATACGCAGTATTTT

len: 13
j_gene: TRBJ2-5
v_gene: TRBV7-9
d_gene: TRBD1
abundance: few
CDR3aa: CASSFTGGETQYF
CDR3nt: TGTGCCAGCAGCTTTACAGGGGGCGAGACCCAGTACTTC

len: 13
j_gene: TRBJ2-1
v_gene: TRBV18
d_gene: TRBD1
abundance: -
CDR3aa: CASSTGQPNEQFF
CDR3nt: TGTGCCAGCTCAACGGGACAGCCCAATGAGCAGTTCTTC